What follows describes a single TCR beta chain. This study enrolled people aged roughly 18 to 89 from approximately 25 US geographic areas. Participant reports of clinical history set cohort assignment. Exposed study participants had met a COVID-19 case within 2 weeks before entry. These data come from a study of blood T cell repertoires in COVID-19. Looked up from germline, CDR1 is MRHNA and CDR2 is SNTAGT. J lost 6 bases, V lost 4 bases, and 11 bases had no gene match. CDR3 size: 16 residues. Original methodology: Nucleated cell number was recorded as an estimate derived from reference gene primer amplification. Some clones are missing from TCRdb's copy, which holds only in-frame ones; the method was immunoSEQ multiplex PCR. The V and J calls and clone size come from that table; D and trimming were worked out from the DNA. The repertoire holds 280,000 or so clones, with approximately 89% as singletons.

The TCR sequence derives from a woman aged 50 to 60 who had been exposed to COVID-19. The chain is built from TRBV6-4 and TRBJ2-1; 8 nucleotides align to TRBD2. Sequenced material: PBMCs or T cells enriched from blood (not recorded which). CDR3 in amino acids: CASSVYGGAISNEQFF. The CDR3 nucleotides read TGTGCCAGCAGTGTTTACGGGGGGGCGATATCCAATGAGCAGTTCTTC.